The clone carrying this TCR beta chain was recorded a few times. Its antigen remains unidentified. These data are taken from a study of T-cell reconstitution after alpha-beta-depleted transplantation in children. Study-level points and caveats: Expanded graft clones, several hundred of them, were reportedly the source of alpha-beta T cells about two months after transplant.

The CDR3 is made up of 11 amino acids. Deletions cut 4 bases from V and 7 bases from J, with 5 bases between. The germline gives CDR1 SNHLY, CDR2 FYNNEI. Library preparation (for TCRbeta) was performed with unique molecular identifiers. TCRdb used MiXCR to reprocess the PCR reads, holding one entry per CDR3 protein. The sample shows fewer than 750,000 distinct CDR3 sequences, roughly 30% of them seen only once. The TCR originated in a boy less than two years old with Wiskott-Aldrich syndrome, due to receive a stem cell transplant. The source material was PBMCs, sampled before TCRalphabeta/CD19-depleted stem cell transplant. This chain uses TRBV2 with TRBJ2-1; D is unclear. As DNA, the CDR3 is TGTGCCAGCAGTGGGGTGAATGAGCAGTTCTTC. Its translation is CASSGVNEQFF.